This T cell receptor beta chain emerged from a study of T cells after posttransplantation cyclophosphamide listed by TCRdb under 2016. As for the study more broadly: The study tracked T cell repertoire reconstitution by TRB sequencing after myeloablative bone marrow transplantation using posttransplantation cyclophosphamide as GVHD prophylaxis. Because TRA and TRB clonality correlated tightly in several samples, later TCR analyses were limited to TRB. Blood from all 35 or so PTCy patients with 1-year posttransplant specimens was subjected to TRB sequencing. In 3 patients, TRB sequencing was also performed on up to roughly 3 more blood samples taken 2 to 5.2 years after transplant, and in 4 patients, pretransplant blood was also TRB-sequenced. Samples from about 35 PTCy-treated patients, along with samples from 15 to 20 of their related bone marrow donors, underwent antigen receptor sequencing. Public TRB sequences were queried against a database of over 3,500 sequences associated with responses to pathogens, tumor antigens, self-antigens and alloantigens. What the authors observed across the whole study: Donor-recipient similarity was low at 1-2 months but increased during the first year, and donor CD8+ memory clones often dominated later blood repertoires. The TRB repertoires of T cells infiltrating skin or GI tract showed only limited overlap with the TRB repertoires of T cells in blood. Across over 40 patients, TRB clonality was highly associated with recipient CMV seropositivity and CMV reactivation, and diversity in PTCy patients was similar to diversity in CNI/methotrexate controls.

CDR1 is given as MDHEN and CDR2 as SYDVKM, both from the germline V gene. Germline trimming: 2 bases from V, 0 bases from J; junction bases outside gene matches: 7. From cysteine to phenylalanine, the CDR3 is 16 amino acids long. Only the CDR3 part of the read is kept: 48 bases, read in frame from the first base. This clone has more than one count but fewer than ten. Its recognized antigen is unknown. Within one base of it there is no much larger clone, and no base qualities were kept. Genomic DNA was the input for TRB sequencing, which was run either with the immunoSEQ assay at survey resolution or with the hsTCRB kit. In the authors' own workflow: Initial read processing used immunoSEQ software, and repertoire analyses used the LymphoSeq R package. Clonality was computed as 1 minus normalized Shannon entropy, and a Gini coefficient was also calculated for each TRB dataset. Phenotypes of unsorted samples were inferred by mapping TRB sequences from sorted subsets of the recipient or donor onto the same recipient's unsorted samples. Not all clones reach the TCRdb copy of this immuneACCESS table, which keeps in-frame sequences only. Checked studies attribute under half of the gap to unresolved V genes and leave the rest unexplained. V, J and clone size are taken as reported in that table, and D and trimming were inferred from the DNA itself. The sample yields around 47,000 clones; 94% were counted once. The ten largest clones add up to 2.9% of the sample.

Related bone marrow donors provided peripheral blood samples on the day of marrow donation. Peripheral blood and bone marrow mononuclear cells were isolated by Ficoll-Hypaque density centrifugation and were cryopreserved. This TCR derives from a woman aged 25 to 45 in good health and a related stem cell transplant donor. Material: PBMCs. The chain is made from TRBV28 and TRBJ2-7; 7 central bases correspond to TRBD1. Read as DNA, the sequence is TGTGCCAGCAGTTTAGAGGTCAGGGGGAGCTCCTACGAGCAGTACTTC. It translates as CASSLEVRGSSYEQYF.